What follows is one T cell receptor (beta chain) and its context. This sample stems from a study of blood T cell repertoires in COVID-19. At the level of the study: Samples came from the United States, Italy and Spain, spanning acute and convalescent COVID-19. From T cells, B-cell-depleted T cells, or PBMCs came the material, which was cDNA or gDNA.

Germline V gives CDR1 KGHSY, CDR2 FQNENV. The CDR3 consists of 15 residues. V gave up 0 bases and J gave up 11 bases; unmatched junction bases: 2. As originally analysed: Reference gene primer amplification gave nucleated cell count estimates. The repertoire was sequenced with immunoSEQ multiplex PCR; TCRdb's copy has only in-frame clones and lacks some. V and J calls and clone size follow that table, whereas D and trimming were derived from the DNA. The table records over 200,000 clones, 65% to 85% of them present only once. This TCR came from a woman of 80 years or more with acute or convalescent COVID-19. This sequence joins TRBV16 and TRBJ1-6, with 12 positions matching TRBD1. Sequencing was done on a sample of peripheral blood. The CDR3 bases are TGTGCCAGCAGCCAATCGGGACAGGGGGCTGCACCCCTCCACTTT. Protein sequence: CASSQSGQGAAPLHF.